These 7 T cell receptor beta chains share one sample of origin, sequenced in a study of CD4 and CD8 cells across lung adenocarcinoma regions. TCRdb reprocessed the PCR reads via MiXCR and lists one record per CDR3 protein. The repertoire holds 21,000 or so distinct CDR3 sequences, with approximately 49% as singletons. The sequenced sample consisted of CD8+ T cells from the center of a lung tumor. These receptors came from a female donor with lung adenocarcinoma. The CD4 and CD8 labels of this study may be unreliable.

This clonotype was observed once. CDR3 loop: CASSLQGTNSETQYF. The CDR3 DNA reads as TGCGCCAGCAGCTTACAGGGCACAAACTCGGAGACCCAGTACTTC. V gene TRBV5-1 combines with J gene TRBJ2-5; TRBD1 is a possible D gene (6 bases). The CDR3 runs to 15 residues. Germline V CDR1 and CDR2: SGHRS, YFSETQ. The V end was cut by 2 bases, the J end by 5 bases, with 16 bases between.

Concerning this clonotype itself: Germline and junction disagree at one end, which may indicate a read error. This rearrangement joins TRBV7-9 to TRBJ2-3; D may match TRBD1 or TRBD2 (5 bases each). The germline V gene has CDR1 SEHNR and CDR2 FQNEAQ (reference sequence). This CDR3 is built from 16 residues. CDR3 sequence (DNA): TGTGCCAGCAGGGGGACCGGGGCTGGGGCCACAGATACGCAGTACTTT. The encoded protein is CASRGTGAGATDTQYF.

The V gene is TRBV5-1, the J gene TRBJ2-3; TRBD1 matches 7 bases. V lost 0 bases and J lost 4; bases outside the gene matches: 2. The CDR3 is made up of 14 amino acids. Germline V CDR1 and CDR2: SGHRS, YFSETQ. CDR3 protein: CASSLADRADTQYF. In DNA form, the CDR3 reads TGCGCCAGCAGCTTGGCCGACAGGGCAGATACGCAGTATTTT.

Concerning this clonotype: At one boundary the junction diverges from the germline segment, which might be a read error. This chain links TRBV11-3 with TRBJ2-3; TRBD2 aligns across 7 bases. Germline-derived CDR1 and CDR2 are SGHNT and YENEEA. This CDR3 spans 12 amino acids. CDR3 sequence: CASSFSGGEPFF. CDR3 bases: TGTGCCAGCAGCTTTAGTGGGGGGGAGCCGTTCTTC.

A note on this clonotype: Relative to the germline gene, one junction end is altered; a read error may explain this. This chain uses TRBV27 with TRBJ2-4, with D perhaps TRBD1 or TRBD2 (6 bases each). The CDR3 consists of 16 residues. CDR1 and CDR2 from the germline V gene are MNHEY and SMNVEV (reference sequence). CDR3 sequence: CASGGQGGRDQDIQYF. In DNA, the CDR3 is TGTGCCAGCGGGGGGCAAGGGGGGCGTGACCAAGACATCCAGTACTTC.

This clonotype was seen a few times. The chain recombines TRBV3-1 with TRBJ2-4; TRBD1 agrees at 7 bases. The CDR3 runs to 15 residues. In germline, CDR1 is LGHDT, CDR2 YNNKEL (reference sequence). V trimming: 4 bases; J trimming: 0 bases; junction bases outside the gene matches: 3. In DNA form, the CDR3 reads TGTGCCAGCAGCCGGGGACAGATAGCCAAAAACATTCAGTACTTC. Its translation is CASSRGQIAKNIQYF.

This sequence joins TRBV10-1 and TRBJ2-3; 8 bases align to TRBD2. Trimming at V came to 11 bases and at J to 9 bases, leaving 22 bases not matched to a gene. The germline V gene has CDR1 WNHNN and CDR2 SYGVQD (reference sequence). The CDR3 runs 16 residues. The CDR3 DNA reads TGCGCCCGCAAGGGACTAGGGGGAGGTGAGAAAGAGACGCAGTATTTT. Translating it yields CARKGLGGGEKETQYF.